Listed below are T cell receptor beta chains from one sample, sequenced in a study of blood T cell repertoires in COVID-19. Sequenced by immunoSEQ multiplex PCR; TCRdb stores in-frame clones only, minus some. The sample includes 190,000 or so clones, around 82% of them seen just once. Sequencing used PBMCs or T cells enriched from blood (not recorded which). The receptors were sampled from a man aged 35-49 years who had recovered from COVID-19. Both conserved end residues are part of each CDR3. Each record gives: clone size, J gene, V gene, D gene, CDR3 protein, CDR3 DNA. The D gene is left open where the match is weak. Size tells how often a clone was seen (once, few, many) or the class of an expanded clone, and some rows leave it out.

NA	TRBJ1-2	TRBV9	NA	CASSVGTIHTGGYTF	TGTGCCAGCAGCGTAGGGACAATCCACACTGGGGGCTACACCTTC
NA	TRBJ1-3	TRBV5-1	NA	CASSLQGASSGNTIYF	TGCGCCAGCAGCTTACAAGGGGCGAGCTCTGGAAACACCATATATTTT
few	TRBJ1-6	TRBV24-1	NA	CATSDPAGTINSPLHF	TGTGCCACCAGTGATCCCGCCGGGACAATCAATTCACCCCTCCACTTT
NA	TRBJ1-6	TRBV20-1	TRBD1	CSASWDRGFASPLHF	TGCAGTGCTAGTTGGGACAGGGGTTTCGCTTCACCCCTCCACTTT
NA	TRBJ1-6	TRBV19	NA	CASSIREGTDSPLHF	TGTGCCAGTAGTATTAGGGAGGGAACGGATTCACCCCTCCACTTT
NA	TRBJ1-2	TRBV5-1	TRBD1	CASSNGQGNYGYTF	TGCGCCAGCAGCAACGGACAGGGCAACTATGGCTACACCTTC
NA	TRBJ2-1	TRBV2	NA	CARRTPSYNEQFF	TGTGCCAGACGGACTCCCTCCTACAATGAGCAGTTCTTC
NA	TRBJ2-6	TRBV30	NA	CAWSKGPGANVLTF	TGTGCCTGGAGTAAGGGGCCCGGGGCCAACGTCCTGACTTTC
NA	TRBJ2-7	TRBV9	NA	CASSANSKASEQYF	TGTGCCAGCAGCGCGAATAGCAAGGCATCCGAGCAGTACTTC
NA	TRBJ1-2	TRBV9	TRBD1	CASSVRQGGNYGYTF	TGTGCCAGCAGCGTTCGACAGGGAGGTAACTATGGCTACACCTTC
NA	TRBJ2-5	TRBV15	TRBD2	CATSRDQGLALGETQYF	TGTGCCACCAGCAGAGATCAGGGACTAGCCCTAGGGGAGACCCAGTACTTC
NA	TRBJ2-7	TRBV5-1	NA	CASSKGLEGEQYF	TGCGCCAGCAGCAAGGGACTTGAAGGCGAGCAGTACTTC
NA	TRBJ1-1	TRBV10-3	NA	CAIGQGRSAFF	TGTGCCATCGGTCAGGGGCGCTCGGCTTTCTTT
NA	TRBJ2-7	TRBV5-1	NA	CASSLDARHTYEQYF	TGCGCCAGCAGCTTGGACGCCAGGCATACCTACGAGCAGTACTTC
NA	TRBJ1-4	TRBV6-5	TRBD1	CASRTGGGVDEKLFF	TGTGCCAGCAGGACAGGGGGGGGAGTGGATGAAAAACTGTTTTTT
NA	TRBJ1-2	TRBV7-9	TRBD1	CASSSPGTGINYGYTF	TGTGCCAGCAGCTCACCTGGGACAGGAATCAACTATGGCTACACCTTC
NA	TRBJ1-1	TRBV12-3/TRBV12-4	NA	CASMLGVNTEAFF	TGTGCCAGCATGTTGGGAGTGAACACTGAAGCTTTCTTT
NA	TRBJ2-5	TRBV2	NA	CASRGLTGQETQYF	TGTGCCAGCAGGGGGCTGACAGGTCAAGAGACCCAGTACTTC
NA	TRBJ2-5	TRBV5-4	NA	CASSFRGAGETQYF	TGTGCCAGCAGCTTTCGGGGGGCCGGGGAGACCCAGTACTTC
NA	TRBJ2-7	TRBV6-5	NA	CASRVHPYEQYF	TGTGCCAGCCGGGTACACCCCTACGAGCAGTACTTC